This T cell receptor (beta chain) was recovered during a study of blood T cells in healthy people across ages. V was clipped by 4 bases and J by 0 bases, with 13 bases between them. CDR3 size: 15 residues. From germline, CDR1 is MNHEY and CDR2 SMNVEV (reference sequence). The authors ran a second PCR of about 7 to 11 cycles using a sample-barcoded 5' primer and a J-beta primer mix. TCRdb analysed the 5' RACE reads with MiXCR anew, one entry per CDR3 protein. The table records around 780,000 distinct CDR3 sequences, 20% to 30% of them present only once. Overall study results and limits: Per million T cells, TCR beta diversity dropped about linearly as age rose. The study found more naive CD4+ cells and higher diversity in long-lived than aged donors.

This clonotype has more than one count but fewer than ten. What it binds is not known. The same sample was also studied in work on T cells of mothers and their children. Turning to that study: The TCR beta CDR3 read count exceeded 9.5 million for each mother and was about 3.1 million for each child. In related and unrelated pairs alike, thymic selection shapes TCR recombination output, with inherited differences minor.

This receptor was obtained from a boy between 10 and 17 years old in good health. The V gene is TRBV27, the J gene TRBJ2-7; weak D call: TRBD2 (5 bases). Sequenced sample: blood. CDR3 in amino acids: CASSSWTDYSYEQYF. DNA of the CDR3: TGTGCCAGCAGTTCCTGGACTGACTACTCCTACGAGCAGTACTTC.